Listed here is a single T cell receptor beta chain. Its antigen remains unidentified. Patients who had autoimmune disease history or got systemic immunosuppression were left out. V shed 4 bases and J shed 0 bases, with 8 bases lying between them. The CDR3 is made up of 15 amino acids. Germline values: CDR1 SGHRS, CDR2 YFSETQ. This specimen comes from a study of OX40 agonist ivuxolimab in advanced cancers. Notes on the study in general: CD8+ T cells (on average) carried more expanded clones than CD4+ T cells. Low levels of normalized T-cell clonal expansion also appeared in some nonresponders.

Using immunoSEQ multiplex PCR, the repertoire was profiled, and TCRdb retains in-frame clones only, with some absent. Of approximately 67,000 clones listed, roughly four fifths were seen once; the top ten hold 2% to 2.5%. This material consisted of CD4+ or CD8+ T cells sorted from blood, taken in a trial of the OX40 agonist ivuxolimab. The receptor's source is an adult with an advanced solid tumor such as melanoma, head and neck, liver or kidney cancer. The genes are TRBV5-1 and TRBJ2-6; tentatively, D is TRBD1 or TRBD2 (5 bases each). The CDR3, as DNA: TGCGCCAGCAGCCTAGGGACCTCTGGGGCCAACGTCCTGACTTTC. As protein: CASSLGTSGANVLTF.